This T cell receptor (beta chain) was observed in a study of blood T cell repertoires in COVID-19. In the study overall: Collection of acute and convalescent COVID-19 samples took place in the United States, Italy and Spain. Nucleic acid was either cDNA or gDNA, and it came from T cells, B-cell-depleted T cells, or PBMCs.

As originally analysed: It was from reference gene primer amplification that nucleated cell counts were estimated. Libraries were prepared by immunoSEQ multiplex PCR; TCRdb keeps only in-frame clonotypes and omits some of them. V and J calls plus clone size are reproduced from that table; the DNA served to infer D and trimming. The sample lists about 64,000 clones; 70% to 85% were seen once. Germline V gene lookup returns CDR1 SGHDT and CDR2 YYEEEE. The trim removed 1 base at V and 2 bases at J, leaving 11 bases unmatched. The CDR3 runs to 18 residues. The sequence was collected from a human donor in a cohort sampled during active COVID-19. The sequencing input was peripheral blood. The V gene is TRBV5-6, the J gene TRBJ2-5; TRBD2 aligns across 10 bases. CDR3 sequence (DNA): TGTGCCAGCAGCTTGTGGGCTAGCGGGAGAGTGGGGCAAGAGACCCAGTACTTC. Its protein product is CASSLWASGRVGQETQYF.